The clone carrying this TCR beta chain was seen at least ten times. The CDR3 covers 16 residues. Germline-derived CDR1 and CDR2 are SGHRS and YFSETQ. V was shortened by 0 bases and J by 0 bases, with 12 bases between the two germline ends. This sample stems from a study of T-cell reconstitution after alpha-beta-depleted transplantation in children. A TCRbeta library incorporating unique molecular identifiers was prepared. TCRdb re-derived calls from the PCR reads in MiXCR, one entry per CDR3 protein. The sample consists of under 300,000 distinct CDR3 sequences, 9.7% of them appearing once. The receptor was derived from a human donor who donated a stem cell graft to a child with SCID. J is TRBJ2-5 and V is TRBV5-1, with D perhaps matching TRBD1 (5 bases). The material was PBMCs from the stem cell graft donor, obtained from the stem cell graft. CDR3 nucleotides: TGCGCCAGCAGCTTGGACGCCAGGGCGTACCAAGAGACCCAGTACTTC. Protein product: CASSLDARAYQETQYF.